What follows are 30 T cell receptor beta chains derived from one specimen sequenced in a study of cytomegalovirus exposure and HLA in healthy donors. PCR used 60 Vbeta primers and 13 Jbeta primers. TCRdb's table, derived via immunoSEQ multiplex PCR, lists solely in-frame clones and lacks some. The table shows fewer than 200,000 clones, with 80% occurring only once. Sequenced sample: PBMCs. The receptors derive from a boy younger than 18 in good health and CMV-seronegative.

This clone was detected a few times. This chain's CDR3 is CASMWDRGEEKLFF. The CDR3 DNA sequence: TGTGCCAGCATGTGGGACAGGGGGGAGGAAAAACTGTTTTTT. The genes are TRBV2 and TRBJ1-4, with 11 positions matching TRBD1. V lost 7 bases to trimming and J lost 8 bases; unmatched junction nucleotides: 6. Looked up from germline, CDR1 is SNHLY and CDR2 is FYNNEI. This CDR3 comprises 14 residues. The entire variable domain, with the rest obtained from reference TRBV2 and TRBJ1-4, is as follows: EPEVTQTPSHQVTQMGQEVILRCVPISNHLYFYWYRQILGQKVEFLVSFYNNEISEKSEIFDDQFSVERPDGSNFTLKIRSTKLEDSAMYFCASMWDRGEEKLFFGSGTQLSVL.

This clone has just a few counts. The gene calls are TRBV5-4 and TRBJ1-1; D ambiguous. CDR1 is SGHNT, CDR2 YYREEE, per germline (reference sequence). V was shortened by 0 bases and J by 8 bases, with 5 bases between the two germline ends. This CDR3 is 11 amino acids long. The CDR3 DNA follows: TGTGCCAGCAGCTTGGCTGGCGAAGCTTTCTTT. Translating gives CASSLAGEAFF.

The gene calls are TRBV10-3 and TRBJ1-1; D is unresolved. The V and J ends lost 4 bases and 5 bases respectively, with 35 bases between them. Germline V gene sequence: CDR1 ENHRY, CDR2 SYGVKD. This CDR3 is built from 21 residues. CDR3 nucleotide sequence: TGTGCCATCAGTGGAGACGGGCGGGCAGCGGTCGGGTTTTCCCCATCAACTGAAGCTTTCTTT. Encoded protein: CAISGDGRAAVGFSPSTEAFF.

This clone was detected only once. This chain uses TRBV30 with TRBJ1-5, with 7 bases fitting TRBD1. V trimming: 2 bases; J trimming: 10 bases; junction bases outside the gene matches: 11. CDR1 GTSNPN and CDR2 SVGIG come from the germline V gene (reference sequence). The CDR3 totals 14 residues. The CDR3 region has the DNA TGTGCCTGGAGTTCGGACAGGAGGTTGGGACCCCAGCATTTT. Its translation is CAWSSDRRLGPQHF.

The rearrangement joins TRBV7-9 to TRBJ1-2; D gene uncertain. The CDR3 extends over 15 amino acids. CDR1 SEHNR and CDR2 FQNEAQ come from the germline V gene (reference sequence). Trimming left V 0 bases short and J 6 bases short, with 14 bases between. DNA of the CDR3: TGTGCCAGCAGCTTAGCCGAGACATCCGAGCATGGCTACACCTTC. Protein product: CASSLAETSEHGYTF.

V usage is TRBV7-8 and J usage is TRBJ1-3; D call uncertain. Germline CDR1 SGHVS, CDR2 FQNEAQ. The CDR3 spans 14 residues. With 2 bases removed from V and 2 bases from J, the gap between germline ends came to 7 bases. In DNA, the CDR3 is TGTGCCAGCAGCTTAATCGAGCCTGGAAACACCATATATTTT. Translated: CASSLIEPGNTIYF.

This clone was detected a few times. The V gene is TRBV21-1, the J gene TRBJ1-3; the listed D gene, TRBD1, was not tested against the DNA. TRBV21-1 is annotated as a pseudogene. This CDR3 spans 16 amino acids. This CDR3 is CASSKRQGSSGNTIYF. The CDR3 coding sequence is TGTGCCAGCAGCAAGCGACAGGGATCCTCTGGAAACACCATATATTTT.

In the case of this clone: One junction end disagrees with the germline gene, perhaps due to a read error. Other DNA sequences of this sample code for an identical CDR3. This chain connects TRBV7-7 to TRBJ1-2; TRBD1 matches 9 bases. This CDR3 is built from 13 residues. Germline V gene sequence: CDR1 SSHAT, CDR2 FNYEAQ (reference sequence). The CDR3 DNA sequence: TGCGCTAGCAGCCTGGACAGGGGCTATGGCTACACCTTC. Translating gives CASSLDRGYGYTF.

The V call is TRBV11-1, the J call TRBJ1-1; 10 bases agree with TRBD1. Germline CDR1 SGHAT, CDR2 FQDESV (reference sequence). The CDR3 is made up of 15 amino acids. Germline trimming cut 5 bases from V and 5 bases from J; bases unmatched to any gene: 8. The CDR3, as DNA: TGTGCCAGCAGCCTGGTATGGGACAGGGGAACTGAAGCTTTCTTT. Translated: CASSLVWDRGTEAFF. Filled out from reference TRBV11-1 and TRBJ1-1, the complete variable domain reads EAEVAQSPRYKITEKSQAVAFWCDPISGHATLYWYRQILGQGPELLVQFQDESVVDDSQLPKDRFSAERLKGVDSTLKIQPAELGDSAMYLCASSLVWDRGTEAFFGQGTRLTVV.

The V gene is TRBV7-2, the J gene TRBJ1-4; D remains ambiguous. Trimming removed 5 bases from V and 8 bases from J, with 12 bases in between. The CDR3 covers 13 residues. CDR1 and CDR2 (germline): SGHTA, FQGNSA. The CDR3 DNA reads TGTGCCAGCAGCCCTCTGGGAGGGGAAAAACTGTTTTTT. Protein: CASSPLGGEKLFF. The full variable domain, its missing parts supplied by reference TRBV7-2 and TRBJ1-4, is GAGVSQSPSNKVTEKGKDVELRCDPISGHTALYWYRQSLGQGLEFLIYFQGNSAPDKSGLPSDRFSAERTGGSVSTLTIQRTQQEDSAVYLCASSPLGGEKLFFGSGTQLSVL.

This chain connects TRBV11-3 to TRBJ2-7; D uncertain. Germline V gene lookup returns CDR1 SGHNT and CDR2 YENEEA. There are 12 residues in the CDR3. With 5 bases removed from V and 4 bases from J, the gap between germline ends came to 9 bases. CDR3 in amino acids: CASSLSGYEQYF. CDR3 in DNA: TGTGCCAGCAGCCTCTCAGGTTACGAGCAGTACTTC.

The gene calls are TRBV7-2 and TRBJ2-5, with D perhaps TRBD2 (6 bases). The end of the DNA aligns better with TRBJ2-7, so the J call may be wrong. From germline, CDR1 is SGHTA and CDR2 FQGNSA. This CDR3 is 13 amino acids long. Here the CDR3 DNA reads TGTGCCAGCAGCTCCTCTAGCGCCTACGAGCAGTACTTC. It specifies CASSSSSAYEQYF.

This clone came up a few times. The genes are TRBV28 and TRBJ2-5; TRBD2 matches at 11 bases. Germline CDR1 is MDHEN and CDR2 is SYDVKM. The CDR3 runs 13 residues. V was pared by 7 bases and J by 4 bases, with 2 bases of the junction left unmatched. CDR3 nucleotides: TGTGCCAGCACCGGACTAGCGGGAGAGACCCAGTACTTC. This encodes CASTGLAGETQYF.

The V call is TRBV7-8, the J call TRBJ1-2; weak D call: TRBD1 (6 bases). V lost 1 base to trimming and J lost 6 bases, with 12 bases between them. The CDR3 has 14 amino acids. Per germline, CDR1 SGHVS and CDR2 FQNEAQ. The CDR3 DNA is TGTGCCAGCAGCTTAGGGGCAGGGGCTAATGGCTACACCTTC. It specifies CASSLGAGANGYTF.

A single count supports this clone. V usage is TRBV5-4 and J usage is TRBJ1-2; D remains ambiguous. The CDR3 is made up of 11 amino acids. Trimming left V 4 bases short and J 4 bases short, with 5 bases between. Germline V gene sequence: CDR1 SGHNT, CDR2 YYREEE (reference sequence). CDR3 sequence (DNA): TGTGCCAGCAGCAGCCCCTATGGCTACACCTTC. Its translation is CASSSPYGYTF.

This chain connects TRBV19 to TRBJ2-7, with a tentative D call TRBD1 (7 bases). V lost 3 bases, J lost 0 bases, and 12 bases lay in between. Germline values: CDR1 LNHDA, CDR2 SQIVND (reference sequence). The CDR3 spans 15 residues. The CDR3 protein is CASSIGRGASYEQYF. CDR3 nucleotide sequence: TGTGCCAGTAGTATTGGCAGGGGGGCCTCCTACGAGCAGTACTTC.

In this sample, this clone turned up a few times. The chain recombines TRBV10-3 with TRBJ1-1; the match to TRBD1 covers 10 bases. Germline CDR1 is ENHRY and CDR2 is SYGVKD. The CDR3 extends over 14 amino acids. V lost 4 bases and J lost 5; bases outside the gene matches: 4. The CDR3 sequence: CAISAGTGVTEAFF. CDR3 DNA sequence: TGTGCCATCAGTGCCGGGACAGGGGTAACTGAAGCTTTCTTT.

This clone turned up a few times. The rearrangement links TRBV11-2 to TRBJ2-7; D is possibly TRBD1 (6 bases). This CDR3 comprises 16 residues. CDR1 is SGHAT, CDR2 FQNNGV, per germline. The V gene lost 5 bases and the J gene lost 2 bases, with 19 bases spanning the gap. The CDR3 region is CASSLETGLLAYEQYF. The CDR3 region has the DNA TGTGCCAGCAGCCTCGAAACAGGGCTACTAGCCTACGAGCAGTACTTC.

This clone came up a few times. This chain connects TRBV19 to TRBJ2-7; possibly TRBD1 for D (6 bases). From germline, CDR1 is LNHDA and CDR2 SQIVND (reference sequence). The CDR3 consists of 15 residues. Trimming removed 2 bases from V and 6 bases from J, with 17 bases in between. The CDR3 spells CASSIHRGGRVEQYF. The CDR3 DNA reads TGTGCCAGTAGTATACACCGTGGGGGCAGGGTCGAGCAGTACTTC.

The V call is TRBV28, the J call TRBJ2-3; 9 bases match TRBD2. With 5 bases clipped from V and 2 bases from J, the junction kept 5 bases outside the gene matches. Per germline, CDR1 MDHEN and CDR2 SYDVKM. The CDR3 spans 15 residues. CDR3 protein: CASSRASGNTDTQYF. For the CDR3, the DNA is TGTGCCAGCAGTCGGGCTAGCGGGAACACAGATACGCAGTATTTT.

V gene TRBV5-4 combines with J gene TRBJ2-1; 8 bases agree with TRBD2. Germline CDR1 and CDR2: SGHNT and YYREEE (reference sequence). V lost 4 bases and J lost 6; bases outside the gene matches: 6. This CDR3 spans 14 amino acids. CDR3 bases: TGTGCCAGCAGCCCAGGACTAGCTGGCAATGAGCAGTTCTTC. Translated: CASSPGLAGNEQFF.

With respect to this clone: Germline and junction disagree at one end, which may indicate a read error. V gene TRBV5-4 combines with J gene TRBJ2-3, with 12 positions matching TRBD2. Germline CDR1 reads SGHNT; CDR2 reads YYREEE (reference sequence). This CDR3 comprises 15 residues. The CDR3 region is CASTLTSGSTDTQYF. The CDR3 DNA sequence: TGTGCCAGCACCTTGACTAGCGGGAGTACAGATACGCAGTATTTT.

This clone was observed once. The rearrangement uses TRBV4-3 and TRBJ2-1, with D possibly matching TRBD1 (6 bases). V was trimmed by 0 bases and J by 2 bases, leaving 8 bases between them. The CDR3 length is 15 residues. The germline V gene encodes CDR1 LGHNA and CDR2 YSLEER. The CDR3 loop reads CASSQDRGPYNEQFF. The DNA for the CDR3 is TGCGCCAGCAGCCAAGACAGGGGTCCCTACAATGAGCAGTTCTTC.

This clone was found a few times. Other DNA sequences in the sample encode the same CDR3. The chain couples TRBV5-6 to TRBJ2-3; D uncertain. V shed 4 bases and J shed 0 bases, with 6 bases lying between them. This CDR3 is built from 13 residues. Germline CDR1 reads SGHDT; CDR2 reads YYEEEE. The CDR3 loop reads CASSRSSTDTQYF. The CDR3 DNA reads TGTGCCAGCAGCCGGAGTAGCACAGATACGCAGTATTTT.

A single count supports this clone. This chain uses TRBV6-1 with TRBJ2-1; D call uncertain. V was trimmed by 8 bases and J by 3 bases, leaving 14 bases between them. This CDR3 has 14 amino acids. Germline V CDR1 and CDR2: MNHNS, SASEGT. The CDR3 here is CASDRGTYYNEQFF. Here the CDR3 DNA reads TGTGCCAGCGACCGCGGCACCTACTACAATGAGCAGTTCTTC.

The chain couples TRBV5-4 to TRBJ1-3; a weak D match, TRBD1 (5 bases). V lost 2 bases and J 0 bases, leaving 9 bases between the germline ends. The CDR3 spans 15 residues. Germline V lookup: CDR1 SGHNT, CDR2 YYREEE (reference sequence). This CDR3 reads CASSFGHSSGNTIYF. CDR3 in DNA: TGTGCCAGCAGCTTCGGACACAGCTCTGGAAACACCATATATTTT.

The rearrangement uses TRBV6-1 and TRBJ1-1, with 8 bases aligning to TRBD1. V lost 5 bases to trimming and J lost 4 bases; unmatched junction nucleotides: 3. Germline CDR1 and CDR2: MNHNS and SASEGT. The CDR3 runs 13 residues. The CDR3 DNA is TGTGCCAGCAGTAATACAGGGGGCACTGAAGCTTTCTTT. Its protein is CASSNTGGTEAFF.

This clone occurred a few times. The V and J genes are TRBV9 and TRBJ2-1; possibly TRBD2 for D (6 bases). V lost 3 bases to trimming and J lost 10 bases, with 11 bases between them. Germline assignment: CDR1 SGDLS and CDR2 YYNGEE. The CDR3 has 12 residues. CDR3: CASSAGGEEQFF. The CDR3 bases are TGTGCCAGCAGCGCCGGAGGGGAGGAGCAGTTCTTC.

The gene calls are TRBV5-6 and TRBJ1-1, with D possibly TRBD1 on 6 matching bases. Per the germline V gene, CDR1 is SGHDT and CDR2 is YYEEEE. CDR3 length: 14 residues. V lost 3 bases and J lost 2, with 11 bases in between. The CDR3 loop is CASSSLQGNTEAFF. CDR3 DNA sequence: TGTGCCAGCAGCTCCCTACAGGGAAACACTGAAGCTTTCTTT.

The V and J genes are TRBV4-1 and TRBJ1-4, with TRBD1 as a possible D gene (5 bases). V dropped 2 bases and J dropped 3 bases, with 10 bases sitting between them. Germline assignment: CDR1 MGHRA and CDR2 YSYEKL. This CDR3 is 15 amino acids long. The CDR3 loop is CASSQQGTANEKLFF. CDR3 in DNA: TGCGCCAGCAGCCAACAGGGAACGGCTAATGAAAAACTGTTTTTT.